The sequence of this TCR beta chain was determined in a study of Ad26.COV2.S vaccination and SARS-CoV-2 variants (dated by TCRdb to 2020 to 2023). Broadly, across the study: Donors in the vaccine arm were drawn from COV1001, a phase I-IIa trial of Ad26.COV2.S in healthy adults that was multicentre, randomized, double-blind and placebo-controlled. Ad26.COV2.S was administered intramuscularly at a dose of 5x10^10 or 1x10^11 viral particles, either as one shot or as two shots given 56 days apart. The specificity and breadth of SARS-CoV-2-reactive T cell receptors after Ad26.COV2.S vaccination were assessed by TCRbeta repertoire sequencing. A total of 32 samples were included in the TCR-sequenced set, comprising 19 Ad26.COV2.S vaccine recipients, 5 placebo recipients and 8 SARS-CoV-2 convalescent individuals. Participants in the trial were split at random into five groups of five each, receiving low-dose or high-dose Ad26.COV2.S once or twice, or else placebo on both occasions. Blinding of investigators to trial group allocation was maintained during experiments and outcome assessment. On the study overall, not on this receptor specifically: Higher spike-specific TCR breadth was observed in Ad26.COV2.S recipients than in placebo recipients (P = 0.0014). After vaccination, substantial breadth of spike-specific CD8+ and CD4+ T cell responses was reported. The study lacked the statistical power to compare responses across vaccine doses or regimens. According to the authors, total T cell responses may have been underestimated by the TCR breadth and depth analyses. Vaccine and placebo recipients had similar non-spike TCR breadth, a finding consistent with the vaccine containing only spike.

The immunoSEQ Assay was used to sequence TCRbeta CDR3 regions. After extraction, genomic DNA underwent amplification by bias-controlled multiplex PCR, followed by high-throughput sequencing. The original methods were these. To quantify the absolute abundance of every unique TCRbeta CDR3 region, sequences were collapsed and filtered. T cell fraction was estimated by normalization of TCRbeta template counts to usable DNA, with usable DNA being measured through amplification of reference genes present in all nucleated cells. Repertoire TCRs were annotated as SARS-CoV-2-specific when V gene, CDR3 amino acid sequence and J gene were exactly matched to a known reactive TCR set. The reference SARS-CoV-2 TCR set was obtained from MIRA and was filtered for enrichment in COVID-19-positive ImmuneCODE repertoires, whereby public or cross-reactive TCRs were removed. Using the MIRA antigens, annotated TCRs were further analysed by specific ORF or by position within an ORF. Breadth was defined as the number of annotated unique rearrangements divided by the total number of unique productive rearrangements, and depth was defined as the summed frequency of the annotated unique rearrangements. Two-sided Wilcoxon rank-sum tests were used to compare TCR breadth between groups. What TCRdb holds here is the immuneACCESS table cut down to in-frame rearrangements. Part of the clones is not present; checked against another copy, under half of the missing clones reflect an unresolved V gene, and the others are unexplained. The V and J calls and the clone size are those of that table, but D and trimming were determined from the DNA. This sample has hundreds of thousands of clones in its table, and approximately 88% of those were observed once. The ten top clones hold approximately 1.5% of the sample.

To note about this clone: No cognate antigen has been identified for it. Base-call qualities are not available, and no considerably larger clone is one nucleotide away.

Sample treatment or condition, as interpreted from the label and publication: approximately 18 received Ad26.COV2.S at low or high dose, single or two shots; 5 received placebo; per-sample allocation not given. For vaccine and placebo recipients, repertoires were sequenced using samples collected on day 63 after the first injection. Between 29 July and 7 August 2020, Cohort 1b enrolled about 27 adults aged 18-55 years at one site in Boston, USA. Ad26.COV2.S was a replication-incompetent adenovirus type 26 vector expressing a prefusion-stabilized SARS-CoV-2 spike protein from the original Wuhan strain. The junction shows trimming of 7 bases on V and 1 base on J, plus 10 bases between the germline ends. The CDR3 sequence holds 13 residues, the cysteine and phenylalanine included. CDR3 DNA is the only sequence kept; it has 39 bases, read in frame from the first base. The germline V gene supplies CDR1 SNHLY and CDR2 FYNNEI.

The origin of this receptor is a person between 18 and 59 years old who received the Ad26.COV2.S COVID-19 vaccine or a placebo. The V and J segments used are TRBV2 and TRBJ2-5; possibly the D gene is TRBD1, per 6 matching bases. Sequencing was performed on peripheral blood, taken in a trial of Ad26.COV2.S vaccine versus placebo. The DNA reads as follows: TGTGCCAGCAACCGGGACACCCAAGAGACCCAGTACTTC. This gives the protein CASNRDTQETQYF. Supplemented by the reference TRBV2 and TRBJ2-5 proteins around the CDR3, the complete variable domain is EPEVTQTPSHQVTQMGQEVILRCVPISNHLYFYWYRQILGQKVEFLVSFYNNEISEKSEIFDDQFSVERPDGSNFTLKIRSTKLEDSAMYFCASNRDTQETQYFGPGTRLLVL.